The clone carrying this TCR beta chain was recorded only once. Its antigen remains unknown. These data come from a study of T cell clonotyping in hematopoietic cell transplantation. Study-level background: Pretransplant recipient samples were taken after cytoreduction.

The time point: recipient sample about 28 days before transplant, after cytoreduction. Blood collection times were about day -28 and days 30, 100, 180 posttransplant. Repertoires were generated with immunoSEQ multiplex PCR, while TCRdb's copy carries only in-frame clones and drops some. This table has more than 40,000 clones, roughly 85% appearing once. General study findings and limits: No sorting was done, leaving CD4 and CD8 contributions mixed.

This receptor was obtained from a man aged 55 to 70 with acute myeloid leukemia. Some clones in this sample may be carry-over from other donors' samples. Specimen: peripheral blood mononuclear cells, collected before stem cell transplant.

Here the CDR3 DNA reads TGTGCCAGCCGGTTCTATCAGGGACAGGGGAACACCGGGGAGCTGTTTTTT. Its translation is CASRFYQGQGNTGELFF. This chain uses TRBV27 with TRBJ2-2; 9 nucleotides agree with TRBD1. Per the germline V gene, CDR1 is MNHEY and CDR2 is SMNVEV (reference sequence). The CDR3 is 17 amino acids. V was clipped by 8 bases and J by 1 base; unmatched bases: 11.